This is a list of T cell receptor beta chains from one sample in a study of T-cell memory formation after mild COVID-19. TCRdb fed the 5' RACE reads into MiXCR, producing one record per CDR3 protein. The repertoire holds roughly 1,500 distinct CDR3 sequences, with around 63% as singletons. The sample comprised PBMCs or a T cell subset sorted from them (not recorded which). These receptors came from an adult who had mild COVID-19 (a few samples of this study predate the infection). Cell type and time point are not known. Both conserved end residues are trimmed from each CDR3. Fields, in order: V gene, clone size, CDR3 length, J gene, CDR3 protein. The listing skips clone size in some rows; elsewhere it reads once, few, many or a size class.

TRBV23-1	large	15	TRBJ2-7	ASSQSLWGAVSYEQY
TRBV3-1	.	15	TRBJ2-3	ASSLVSGSPFTDTQY
TRBV7-8	.	13	TRBJ2-1	ASSFQSGYNNEQF
TRBV7-2	once	14	TRBJ2-7	ASSSQGMSGSYEQY
TRBV6-6	once	11	TRBJ2-7	ASSYLSSYEQY
TRBV12-3/TRBV12-4	large	11	TRBJ1-1	ASSLTGNTEAF
TRBV6-5	once	14	TRBJ2-3	ASSYSDTSRTDTQY
TRBV4-3	large	17	TRBJ2-1	ASSPGPGEAGVVYNEQF
TRBV11-3	.	13	TRBJ2-3	ASSYLGGGADTQY
TRBV27	once	14	TRBJ2-7	ASSPAGQGRSYEQY
TRBV5-6	large	9	TRBJ2-3	ASSLRDTQY
TRBV7-6	large	11	TRBJ2-5	ASTRQGKETQY
TRBV7-2	.	15	TRBJ2-1	ASSIRQGRLSYNEQF
TRBV11-3	once	13	TRBJ2-7	ASAGIAGTTYEQY
TRBV5-1	large	14	TRBJ2-2	ASSWTSGSWSGELF
TRBV10-3	few	12	TRBJ1-1	AISESRRFTEAF
TRBV11-2	.	12	TRBJ2-1	ASSSGTGSYEQF
TRBV4-2	large	14	TRBJ2-7	ASSQELAGFYYEQY
TRBV5-1	.	11	TRBJ2-7	ASSLEIPDEQY